The sequence of this T cell receptor beta chain was determined in a study of T-cell memory formation after mild COVID-19. Study as a whole: TCR clustering was largely donor specific.

Study outcomes and limitations: Pre-infection memory carried some responding clones, suggesting that cross-reactive memory joined. Day 15 to 85 contracting clones showed balanced CD4/CD8; day 15 to 37 expanders favored CD4+. The main location of contracting CD4+ clones was CM and EM, and that of contracting CD8+ clones was EMRA.

This CDR3 region has 14 residues. The V end was cut by 7 bases, the J end by 2 bases, with 13 bases between. TCRdb ran MiXCR on the 5' RACE reads and lists one entry per CDR3 protein. The sample lists nearly 110,000 distinct CDR3 sequences; around 15% were seen once. This clonotype was seen more than once but under ten times. Its matching antigen is unknown. The specimen sequenced was PBMCs or a T cell subset sorted from them (not recorded which). This chain links TRBV12-3 or TRBV12-4 with TRBJ2-3; D call uncertain. This TCR was sampled from a man younger than 35 who had mild COVID-19 (a few samples of this study predate the infection). Cell type and time point are not known. The DNA of the CDR3 is TGTGCCAGCACCATAACGACTGTCACAGATACGCAGTATTTT. Residues: CASTITTVTDTQYF.